The clone carrying this T cell receptor (beta chain) was detected many times. Its antigen is undetermined. No cell fractionation was done, so the repertoire covers all unsorted peripheral blood T cells. Germline V CDR1 and CDR2: MDHEN, SYDVKM. The CDR3 extends over 14 amino acids. The V and J ends lost 3 bases and 6 bases respectively, with 15 bases between them. 450 to 600 ng RNA was reverse transcribed with alpha and beta constant-region primers. Using multiplexing indices, alpha and beta chain libraries were generated apart by chain-specific third strand synthesis. In TCRdb, the 5' RACE reads were re-called with MiXCR into one record per CDR3 protein. The table shows roughly 9,800 distinct CDR3 sequences, with over 7.5% occurring only once. These data belong to a study of HIV-infected patients and healthy controls. Study-wide results and limits: HLA types of the donors remained undetermined.

This receptor was identified in an adult in good health. J is TRBJ2-7 and V is TRBV28, with D possibly being TRBD1 or TRBD2 (5 bases each). Sequenced sample: blood. CDR3 protein: CASSLDLSGREQYF. The CDR3 nucleotides read TGTGCCAGCAGTTTGGATCTATCGGGGCGCGAGCAGTACTTC.